This T cell receptor beta chain emerged from a study of cytomegalovirus exposure and HLA in healthy donors (dated by TCRdb to the late 2010s). About the study as a whole: According to a later analysis, the roughly 120 validation repertoires were produced on the same platform as the 600 to 850 repertoires of the first cohort. Besides the first cohort of 550 to 750 subjects, a separate validation cohort made up of around 120 different subjects was used. The study was designed to test whether signatures of past pathogen exposure could be identified by cataloging public T cell receptors. High-throughput TCR immunosequencing, statistical association of individual TCRs with disease status, and machine learning were combined to predict cytomegalovirus infection status. The investigation overall reported the following: The classifier was reported to diagnose cytomegalovirus status with high specificity and sensitivity in both the original cohort and the validation cohort. According to the authors, the approach could potentially be generalized to other disease states and immunological phenotypes. The study listed 150 to 200 TCR beta chains as associated with cytomegalovirus. Most TCR sequences were seen in very few donors, while some public TCRs were found in many individuals. A later analysis had no HLA typing for the validation cohort, so co-occurrence there was scored across all 130 or so repertoires. A few of the identified cytomegalovirus-associated TCR beta chains were confirmed in vitro to be specific for cytomegalovirus antigens. Of the cluster scores, 85% to 95% were above 0 in a later analysis, which found that TCRs clustered in the first cohort also tended to co-occur in the 110 or so validation repertoires.

The donors belonged to the validation cohort of roughly 120 subjects, which was separate from the approximately 610-subject first cohort. The library was built by means of the immunoSEQ multiplex PCR assay. The study's own analysis went as follows. A statistical classification framework was developed to diagnose cytomegalovirus status using the catalog of TCR beta chain sequences. This immuneACCESS table, as held by TCRdb, lists in-frame sequences with V and J called but not all clones. Of the missing ones, under half trace to an unresolved V gene in checked studies; the others have no known cause. The D gene and trimming were derived from the DNA, and the V and J assignments and clone size from that table. Recorded for this sample are under 150,000 clones; more than 75% of them occurred a single time. The ten top clones hold around 10% of the sample. Sequences GTSNPN (CDR1) and SVGIG (CDR2) are obtained from the germline V gene (reference sequence). Its CDR3 holds 11 amino acids, cysteine through phenylalanine. The entry retains the CDR3 DNA only, 33 bases that are in frame from base 1.

As concerns this clone: The clone's antigen remains unknown. No much larger clone is present one base from it, and per-base qualities are unavailable.

The chain employs TRBV30 and TRBJ2-7, and the D gene may be TRBD1, 5 bases matching. The TCR comes from a man younger than 35 in good health and CMV-seropositive. Sequenced input: PBMCs. CDR3 sequence: CAVSRDYEQYF. The sequenced DNA: TGTGCTGTTTCCAGGGACTACGAGCAGTACTTC.